The rows below give T cell receptor beta chains drawn from one sample of a study of T cells in Graves' hyperthyroidism and ophthalmopathy. TCRdb re-called the multiplex PCR reads through MiXCR, storing one row per CDR3 protein. The sample holds approximately 400,000 distinct CDR3 sequences, 13% seen once. The source material was blood. These receptors originate from a man aged 25-40 years with Graves' hyperthyroidism that later progressed to Graves' ophthalmopathy. Both conserved end residues are part of each CDR3. D genes are given only for firm matches. The size field is filled for only some rows; it gives once, few, many or a size class.

cdr3_length: 16
d_call: .
clone_size: many
j_call: TRBJ2-3
v_call: TRBV12-3/TRBV12-4
cdr3_aa: CASSSLLTRGTDTQYF
cdr3_nt: TGTGCCAGCAGTTCCCTCCTTACCAGAGGCACAGATACGCAGTATTTT

cdr3_length: 12
d_call: .
clone_size: many
j_call: TRBJ2-3
v_call: TRBV11-2
cdr3_aa: CASSSEGSTQYF
cdr3_nt: TGTGCCAGCAGCTCGGAGGGCAGTACGCAGTATTTT

cdr3_length: 11
d_call: .
clone_size: .
j_call: TRBJ1-2
v_call: TRBV30
cdr3_aa: CAQDSLYGYTF
cdr3_nt: TGTGCCCAAGACAGCCTCTATGGCTACACCTTC

cdr3_length: 12
d_call: .
clone_size: .
j_call: TRBJ1-1
v_call: TRBV30
cdr3_aa: CAWGVWNTEAFF
cdr3_nt: TGTGCCTGGGGGGTGTGGAACACTGAAGCTTTCTTT

cdr3_length: 15
d_call: .
clone_size: few
j_call: TRBJ1-2
v_call: TRBV12-3/TRBV12-4
cdr3_aa: CASSLAWAANYGYTF
cdr3_nt: TGTGCCAGCAGTTTAGCGTGGGCAGCTAACTATGGCTACACCTTC

cdr3_length: 15
d_call: TRBD1
clone_size: .
j_call: TRBJ2-7
v_call: TRBV7-9
cdr3_aa: CASSTSGTANYEQYF
cdr3_nt: TGTGCCAGCAGCACCTCCGGGACAGCCAACTACGAGCAGTACTTC

cdr3_length: 13
d_call: TRBD1
clone_size: many
j_call: TRBJ1-2
v_call: TRBV12-3/TRBV12-4
cdr3_aa: CASSSRQGAGYTF
cdr3_nt: TGTGCCAGCAGTTCCCGACAGGGAGCTGGCTACACCTTC

cdr3_length: 17
d_call: .
clone_size: many
j_call: TRBJ2-1
v_call: TRBV12-3/TRBV12-4
cdr3_aa: CASSLAGDTSSYNEQFF
cdr3_nt: TGTGCCAGCAGTTTAGCGGGGGACACAAGCTCCTACAATGAGCAGTTCTTC

cdr3_length: 14
d_call: TRBD1
clone_size: many
j_call: TRBJ2-7
v_call: TRBV7-9
cdr3_aa: CASSWTGGKYEQYF
cdr3_nt: TGTGCCAGCAGCTGGACAGGGGGCAAGTACGAGCAGTACTTC

cdr3_length: 16
d_call: TRBD1
clone_size: many
j_call: TRBJ1-2
v_call: TRBV12-3/TRBV12-4
cdr3_aa: CASSAQTGGVIYGYTF
cdr3_nt: TGTGCCAGCAGTGCCCAGACAGGGGGGGTAATCTATGGCTACACCTTC

cdr3_length: 13
d_call: .
clone_size: many
j_call: TRBJ1-2
v_call: TRBV18
cdr3_aa: CASSQLANYGYTF
cdr3_nt: TGTGCCAGCTCACAACTAGCTAACTATGGCTACACCTTC

cdr3_length: 12
d_call: .
clone_size: .
j_call: TRBJ2-2
v_call: TRBV19
cdr3_aa: CASVGVSGELFF
cdr3_nt: TGTGCCAGTGTGGGGGTATCCGGGGAGCTGTTTTTT

cdr3_length: 15
d_call: .
clone_size: many
j_call: TRBJ2-5
v_call: TRBV9
cdr3_aa: CASSVRAGAQETQYF
cdr3_nt: TGTGCCAGCAGCGTCCGCGCCGGGGCTCAAGAGACCCAGTACTTC

cdr3_length: 15
d_call: .
clone_size: many
j_call: TRBJ2-1
v_call: TRBV28
cdr3_aa: CASSFWGGAHNEQFF
cdr3_nt: TGTGCCAGCAGTTTCTGGGGGGGGGCCCACAATGAGCAGTTCTTC

cdr3_length: 13
d_call: .
clone_size: many
j_call: TRBJ1-5
v_call: TRBV7-6
cdr3_aa: CASSLEGVQPQHF
cdr3_nt: TGTGCCAGCAGCTTAGAGGGGGTACAGCCCCAGCATTTT

cdr3_length: 16
d_call: .
clone_size: few
j_call: TRBJ2-6
v_call: TRBV20-1
cdr3_aa: CSAQTGSSSGANVLTF
cdr3_nt: TGCAGTGCCCAGACGGGCAGCAGCTCTGGGGCCAACGTCCTGACTTTC

cdr3_length: 15
d_call: TRBD1
clone_size: many
j_call: TRBJ1-1
v_call: TRBV3-1
cdr3_aa: CASSQDRGTGSEAFF
cdr3_nt: TGTGCCAGCAGCCAAGATCGTGGGACAGGGTCTGAAGCTTTCTTT

cdr3_length: 15
d_call: .
clone_size: many
j_call: TRBJ2-5
v_call: TRBV11-2
cdr3_aa: CASSNLTSLQETQYF
cdr3_nt: TGTGCCAGCAGCAATCTGACTAGTCTCCAAGAGACCCAGTACTTC

cdr3_length: 13
d_call: .
clone_size: many
j_call: TRBJ1-5
v_call: TRBV12-3/TRBV12-4
cdr3_aa: CASSLGGLQPQHF
cdr3_nt: TGTGCCAGCAGCTTAGGGGGACTGCAGCCCCAGCATTTT

cdr3_length: 14
d_call: .
clone_size: many
j_call: TRBJ1-6
v_call: TRBV28
cdr3_aa: CASSLRGTNSPLHF
cdr3_nt: TGTGCCAGCAGTTTGAGGGGCACTAATTCACCCCTCCACTTT

cdr3_length: 15
d_call: TRBD1
clone_size: few
j_call: TRBJ2-7
v_call: TRBV12-3/TRBV12-4
cdr3_aa: CASSPRGQGTYEQYF
cdr3_nt: TGTGCCAGCAGCCCGAGGGGACAGGGAACCTACGAGCAGTACTTC

cdr3_length: 17
d_call: .
clone_size: many
j_call: TRBJ2-5
v_call: TRBV6-2/TRBV6-3
cdr3_aa: CASSAYPEATDGETQYF
cdr3_nt: TGTGCCAGCAGCGCCTACCCCGAGGCAACTGACGGAGAGACCCAGTACTTC

cdr3_length: 13
d_call: TRBD2
clone_size: many
j_call: TRBJ2-5
v_call: TRBV20-1
cdr3_aa: CSADGGGWETQYF
cdr3_nt: TGCAGTGCTGACGGGGGGGGGTGGGAGACCCAGTACTTC

cdr3_length: 14
d_call: .
clone_size: many
j_call: TRBJ2-3
v_call: TRBV7-2
cdr3_aa: CASSLLDPTDTQYF
cdr3_nt: TGTGCCAGCAGCTTACTAGATCCCACAGATACGCAGTATTTT

cdr3_length: 15
d_call: .
clone_size: .
j_call: TRBJ2-6
v_call: TRBV29-1
cdr3_aa: CSVEGEGSGANVLTF
cdr3_nt: TGCAGCGTCGAAGGAGAGGGGTCTGGGGCCAACGTCCTGACTTTC

cdr3_length: 15
d_call: .
clone_size: few
j_call: TRBJ2-7
v_call: TRBV7-2
cdr3_aa: CASSLNGRTSYEQYF
cdr3_nt: TGTGCCAGCAGCTTAAATGGACGGACTTCCTACGAGCAGTACTTC

cdr3_length: 15
d_call: TRBD1
clone_size: few
j_call: TRBJ2-2
v_call: TRBV24-1
cdr3_aa: CATSGGTGYDGELFF
cdr3_nt: TGTGCCACCAGTGGCGGGACAGGGTACGACGGGGAGCTGTTTTTT

cdr3_length: 15
d_call: .
clone_size: .
j_call: TRBJ1-4
v_call: TRBV20-1
cdr3_aa: CSASLSLQRNEKLFF
cdr3_nt: TGCAGTGCTAGTTTGTCGTTACAGCGTAATGAAAAACTGTTTTTT

cdr3_length: 19
d_call: TRBD2
clone_size: many
j_call: TRBJ2-3
v_call: TRBV20-1
cdr3_aa: CSAREGLAGGAVSTDTQYF
cdr3_nt: TGCAGTGCTAGAGAGGGACTAGCGGGGGGGGCGGTAAGCACAGATACGCAGTATTTT

cdr3_length: 15
d_call: .
clone_size: many
j_call: TRBJ1-5
v_call: TRBV6-1
cdr3_aa: CASSEASRLNQPQHF
cdr3_nt: TGTGCCAGCAGTGAAGCTTCCAGGCTGAATCAGCCCCAGCATTTT

cdr3_length: 16
d_call: .
clone_size: few
j_call: TRBJ1-5
v_call: TRBV18
cdr3_aa: CASSPRPELDNQPQHF
cdr3_nt: TGTGCCAGCTCACCACGTCCAGAGTTAGACAATCAGCCCCAGCATTTT

cdr3_length: 16
d_call: TRBD2
clone_size: many
j_call: TRBJ2-5
v_call: TRBV12-3/TRBV12-4
cdr3_aa: CASSLWHLAGGETQYF
cdr3_nt: TGTGCCAGCAGTTTATGGCATCTAGCGGGGGGGGAGACCCAGTACTTC

cdr3_length: 17
d_call: .
clone_size: many
j_call: TRBJ2-2
v_call: TRBV27
cdr3_aa: CASSLVGALGNTGELFF
cdr3_nt: TGTGCCAGCAGTTTAGTGGGGGCTCTGGGGAACACCGGGGAGCTGTTTTTT

cdr3_length: 16
d_call: TRBD1
clone_size: .
j_call: TRBJ2-7
v_call: TRBV28
cdr3_aa: CASSGWTGISSYEQYF
cdr3_nt: TGTGCCAGCAGTGGCTGGACAGGGATCTCGTCCTACGAGCAGTACTTC

cdr3_length: 14
d_call: TRBD1
clone_size: .
j_call: TRBJ1-4
v_call: TRBV19
cdr3_aa: CASSSKGAREKLFF
cdr3_nt: TGTGCCAGTAGTTCGAAGGGGGCGAGGGAAAAACTGTTTTTT

cdr3_length: 13
d_call: .
clone_size: many
j_call: TRBJ1-6
v_call: TRBV2
cdr3_aa: CASSEGIDSPLHF
cdr3_nt: TGTGCCAGCAGTGAAGGAATCGACTCACCCCTCCACTTT

cdr3_length: 17
d_call: TRBD2
clone_size: many
j_call: TRBJ2-1
v_call: TRBV12-3/TRBV12-4
cdr3_aa: CASSPSRGRGGGNEQFF
cdr3_nt: TGTGCCAGCAGCCCTTCACGCGGTCGGGGGGGCGGAAATGAGCAGTTCTTC

cdr3_length: 15
d_call: TRBD2
clone_size: few
j_call: TRBJ2-1
v_call: TRBV7-2
cdr3_aa: CASSLGAGGGNEQFF
cdr3_nt: TGTGCCAGCAGCTTAGGAGCGGGGGGTGGGAATGAGCAGTTCTTC

cdr3_length: 12
d_call: .
clone_size: many
j_call: TRBJ1-5
v_call: TRBV3-1
cdr3_aa: CASTTGNQPQHF
cdr3_nt: TGTGCCAGCACAACGGGGAATCAGCCCCAGCATTTT

cdr3_length: 16
d_call: TRBD1
clone_size: few
j_call: TRBJ2-5
v_call: TRBV6-6
cdr3_aa: CASSYSGTGGGETQYF
cdr3_nt: TGTGCCAGCAGTTACTCGGGAACAGGGGGAGGAGAGACCCAGTACTTC

cdr3_length: 15
d_call: TRBD1
clone_size: many
j_call: TRBJ1-1
v_call: TRBV12-3/TRBV12-4
cdr3_aa: CASNPDRAMNTEAFF
cdr3_nt: TGTGCCAGCAATCCGGACAGGGCCATGAACACTGAAGCTTTCTTT

cdr3_length: 16
d_call: .
clone_size: few
j_call: TRBJ1-2
v_call: TRBV6-1
cdr3_aa: CASSGHRDNRIFGYTF
cdr3_nt: TGTGCCAGCAGTGGACACCGGGACAACCGAATATTTGGCTACACCTTC

cdr3_length: 16
d_call: .
clone_size: many
j_call: TRBJ2-7
v_call: TRBV30
cdr3_aa: CAWSGADVGDYYEQYF
cdr3_nt: TGTGCCTGGAGTGGGGCCGATGTAGGTGACTACTACGAGCAGTACTTC

cdr3_length: 14
d_call: .
clone_size: many
j_call: TRBJ1-5
v_call: TRBV28
cdr3_aa: CASSLVAKGQPQHF
cdr3_nt: TGTGCCAGCAGTTTGGTCGCAAAGGGTCAGCCCCAGCATTTT

cdr3_length: 15
d_call: .
clone_size: many
j_call: TRBJ2-1
v_call: TRBV7-3
cdr3_aa: CASSFGAGSYNEQFF
cdr3_nt: TGTGCCAGCAGCTTTGGAGCCGGCTCCTACAATGAGCAGTTCTTC

cdr3_length: 14
d_call: .
clone_size: .
j_call: TRBJ2-7
v_call: TRBV20-1
cdr3_aa: CSAINSGSPYEQYF
cdr3_nt: TGCAGTGCTATAAACTCAGGGTCCCCCTACGAGCAGTACTTC

cdr3_length: 12
d_call: .
clone_size: .
j_call: TRBJ2-7
v_call: TRBV3-1
cdr3_aa: CASSQDRREQYF
cdr3_nt: TGTGCCAGCAGCCAAGATAGGAGGGAGCAGTACTTC

cdr3_length: 15
d_call: .
clone_size: many
j_call: TRBJ2-3
v_call: TRBV6-1
cdr3_aa: CASRPFSTNTDTQYF
cdr3_nt: TGTGCCAGCAGGCCCTTCTCGACCAACACAGATACGCAGTATTTT

cdr3_length: 16
d_call: .
clone_size: once
j_call: TRBJ2-3
v_call: TRBV4-1
cdr3_aa: CASRPIHVSRTDTQYF
cdr3_nt: TGCGCCAGCAGACCCATACACGTTAGCAGGACAGATACGCAGTATTTT

cdr3_length: 12
d_call: .
clone_size: many
j_call: TRBJ2-7
v_call: TRBV3-1
cdr3_aa: CASSSDAAKQYF
cdr3_nt: TGTGCCAGCAGCTCCGACGCGGCCAAGCAGTACTTC